These T cell receptor beta chains were read from a single sample in a study of T-cell reconstitution after alpha-beta-depleted transplantation in children. TCRdb fed the PCR reads into MiXCR, producing one record per CDR3 protein. The sample records about 200,000 distinct CDR3 sequences, about 15% being singletons. The sequencing here drew on PBMCs from the stem cell graft donor, taken from the stem cell graft. The receptors here all came from a human donor who donated a stem cell graft to a child with acute lymphoblastic leukemia. Each CDR3 is given with its conserved first and last residue. Fields, in order: J gene, clone size, V gene, D gene, CDR3 protein, CDR3 DNA. D genes are given only for firm matches. Not all rows give a size; the values are once, few, many and, for expanded clones, a class.

j_call: TRBJ2-7
clone_size: many
v_call: TRBV20-1
d_call: NA
cdr3_aa: CSAGAGQRYEQYF
cdr3_nt: TGCAGTGCCGGAGCCGGACAGCGCTACGAGCAGTACTTC

j_call: TRBJ2-1
clone_size: many
v_call: TRBV5-1
d_call: NA
cdr3_aa: CASSQVMGDEQFF
cdr3_nt: TGCGCCAGCAGCCAGGTTATGGGCGATGAGCAGTTCTTC

j_call: TRBJ1-2
clone_size: few
v_call: TRBV7-9
d_call: NA
cdr3_aa: CASTWGTGQINYGYTF
cdr3_nt: TGTGCCAGCACGTGGGGTACAGGGCAAATTAACTATGGCTACACCTTC

j_call: TRBJ2-1
clone_size: many
v_call: TRBV12-3/TRBV12-4
d_call: TRBD2
cdr3_aa: CASSSSGLATYNEQFF
cdr3_nt: TGTGCCAGCAGTTCATCCGGACTAGCGACATACAATGAGCAGTTCTTC

j_call: TRBJ2-5
clone_size: many
v_call: TRBV10-2
d_call: NA
cdr3_aa: CATLVGGETQYF
cdr3_nt: TGCGCCACCTTAGTGGGCGGCGAGACCCAGTACTTC

j_call: TRBJ2-1
clone_size: many
v_call: TRBV20-1
d_call: TRBD2
cdr3_aa: CSARVPAGGPDNEQFF
cdr3_nt: TGCAGTGCTAGAGTTCCAGCGGGAGGGCCCGACAATGAGCAGTTCTTC

j_call: TRBJ2-7
clone_size: many
v_call: TRBV5-1
d_call: NA
cdr3_aa: CAVWLEGQNLYEQYF
cdr3_nt: TGCGCCGTCTGGCTAGAGGGTCAGAACCTCTACGAGCAGTACTTC

j_call: TRBJ2-1
clone_size: few
v_call: TRBV12-3/TRBV12-4
d_call: TRBD2
cdr3_aa: CASRYSGRSSYNEQFF
cdr3_nt: TGTGCCAGCAGATATAGCGGGAGAAGTTCCTACAATGAGCAGTTCTTC

j_call: TRBJ2-1
clone_size: many
v_call: TRBV29-1
d_call: TRBD2
cdr3_aa: CSVRRWRESNEQFF
cdr3_nt: TGCAGCGTCCGTAGATGGCGGGAGTCCAATGAGCAGTTCTTC

j_call: TRBJ2-1
clone_size: many
v_call: TRBV18
d_call: NA
cdr3_aa: CASSRQSSYNEQFF
cdr3_nt: TGTGCCAGCTCCCGACAGAGCTCCTACAATGAGCAGTTCTTC

j_call: TRBJ1-1
clone_size: many
v_call: TRBV5-1
d_call: TRBD1
cdr3_aa: CASSTRQGRGAEAFF
cdr3_nt: TGCGCCAGCAGCACCAGACAGGGGCGGGGAGCTGAAGCTTTCTTT

j_call: TRBJ2-7
clone_size: NA
v_call: TRBV20-1
d_call: NA
cdr3_aa: CSARKLESYEQYF
cdr3_nt: TGCAGTGCTAGAAAACTAGAATCCTACGAGCAGTACTTC

j_call: TRBJ1-1
clone_size: many
v_call: TRBV5-1
d_call: TRBD1
cdr3_aa: CASSFRGVSTEAFF
cdr3_nt: TGCGCCAGCAGCTTCAGGGGGGTTTCGACTGAAGCTTTCTTT

j_call: TRBJ2-4
clone_size: many
v_call: TRBV19
d_call: NA
cdr3_aa: CASSIDGTEGNIQYF
cdr3_nt: TGTGCCAGTAGTATAGACGGGACTGAAGGAAACATTCAGTACTTC

j_call: TRBJ2-7
clone_size: NA
v_call: TRBV20-1
d_call: TRBD2
cdr3_aa: CSARVGGRIYEQYF
cdr3_nt: TGCAGTGCTAGAGTGGGCGGGAGGATCTACGAGCAGTACTTC

j_call: TRBJ2-3
clone_size: NA
v_call: TRBV7-9
d_call: TRBD1
cdr3_aa: CASSLRFSGQPTDTQYF
cdr3_nt: TGTGCCAGCAGCTTAAGGTTTTCGGGACAGCCCACAGATACGCAGTATTTT

j_call: TRBJ2-7
clone_size: NA
v_call: TRBV20-1
d_call: NA
cdr3_aa: CSARLAAAYEQYF
cdr3_nt: TGCAGTGCTAGATTAGCGGCAGCCTACGAGCAGTACTTC

j_call: TRBJ2-7
clone_size: NA
v_call: TRBV10-3
d_call: NA
cdr3_aa: CAISESGSGEQYF
cdr3_nt: TGTGCCATCAGTGAGTCGGGTTCCGGCGAGCAGTACTTC

j_call: TRBJ2-3
clone_size: many
v_call: TRBV6-1
d_call: NA
cdr3_aa: CASSRLAVADTQYF
cdr3_nt: TGTGCCAGCAGCCGCCTAGCCGTTGCAGATACGCAGTATTTT

j_call: TRBJ2-1
clone_size: many
v_call: TRBV7-9
d_call: NA
cdr3_aa: CASSSFNRLVSEQFF
cdr3_nt: TGTGCCAGCAGCTCCTTCAACCGACTAGTTAGTGAGCAGTTCTTC

j_call: TRBJ2-1
clone_size: many
v_call: TRBV11-3
d_call: NA
cdr3_aa: CASSLDERNLYNEQFF
cdr3_nt: TGTGCCAGCAGCTTAGATGAGCGGAACTTATACAATGAGCAGTTCTTC

j_call: TRBJ2-1
clone_size: many
v_call: TRBV5-1
d_call: TRBD2
cdr3_aa: CASSSGTSDNEQFF
cdr3_nt: TGCGCCAGCAGCTCAGGGACTAGCGACAATGAGCAGTTCTTC

j_call: TRBJ1-1
clone_size: NA
v_call: TRBV21-1
d_call: NA
cdr3_aa: CASSNRERTSGGRGTEAFF
cdr3_nt: TGTGCCAGCAGCAACCGGGAGAGGACTAGCGGAGGGAGGGGAACTGAAGCTTTCTTT

j_call: TRBJ1-4
clone_size: many
v_call: TRBV18
d_call: TRBD1
cdr3_aa: CASSQVTGSNEKLFF
cdr3_nt: TGTGCCAGCTCACAAGTGACAGGGTCGAATGAAAAACTGTTTTTT

j_call: TRBJ1-1
clone_size: many
v_call: TRBV6-5
d_call: NA
cdr3_aa: CASSRTGTEAFF
cdr3_nt: TGTGCCAGCAGCCGCACGGGGACTGAAGCTTTCTTT

j_call: TRBJ2-3
clone_size: many
v_call: TRBV20-1
d_call: TRBD1
cdr3_aa: CSARVVQGTDTQYF
cdr3_nt: TGCAGTGCTAGAGTAGTACAGGGGACAGATACGCAGTATTTT

j_call: TRBJ2-7
clone_size: many
v_call: TRBV5-1
d_call: TRBD2
cdr3_aa: CASRLSGTSGTYEQYF
cdr3_nt: TGCGCCAGCAGACTTTCCGGGACTAGCGGGACCTACGAGCAGTACTTC

j_call: TRBJ1-1
clone_size: once
v_call: TRBV3-1
d_call: NA
cdr3_aa: CASSQGPTGNTEAFF
cdr3_nt: TGTGCCAGCAGCCAAGGACCGACAGGGAACACTGAAGCTTTCTTT

j_call: TRBJ1-2
clone_size: NA
v_call: TRBV29-1
d_call: TRBD1
cdr3_aa: CSVEWRDRGLDGYTF
cdr3_nt: TGCAGCGTTGAATGGAGGGACAGGGGGCTCGATGGCTACACCTTC

j_call: TRBJ2-7
clone_size: NA
v_call: TRBV12-3/TRBV12-4
d_call: TRBD2
cdr3_aa: CASSLRASGSYEQYF
cdr3_nt: TGTGCCAGCAGTTTAAGGGCTAGCGGTTCCTACGAGCAGTACTTC

j_call: TRBJ2-7
clone_size: many
v_call: TRBV28
d_call: TRBD2
cdr3_aa: CASSHQREVPPYEQYF
cdr3_nt: TGTGCCAGCAGTCACCAGCGGGAGGTACCCCCCTACGAGCAGTACTTC

j_call: TRBJ2-1
clone_size: few
v_call: TRBV20-1
d_call: NA
cdr3_aa: CSATSDDEQFF
cdr3_nt: TGCAGTGCTACTAGCGATGATGAGCAGTTCTTC

j_call: TRBJ2-4
clone_size: NA
v_call: TRBV5-4
d_call: NA
cdr3_aa: CASSLAGTQNSQYF
cdr3_nt: TGTGCCAGCAGCTTGGCGGGGACCCAAAACAGTCAGTACTTC

j_call: TRBJ2-7
clone_size: few
v_call: TRBV7-8
d_call: TRBD2
cdr3_aa: CASSFGTSGTYEQYF
cdr3_nt: TGTGCCAGCAGCTTTGGGACTAGCGGGACCTACGAGCAGTACTTC

j_call: TRBJ2-7
clone_size: many
v_call: TRBV11-2
d_call: NA
cdr3_aa: CASSKTGFDEQYF
cdr3_nt: TGTGCCAGCAGTAAAACAGGGTTCGACGAGCAGTACTTC

j_call: TRBJ1-1
clone_size: NA
v_call: TRBV18
d_call: NA
cdr3_aa: CASSPVIDGYTEAFF
cdr3_nt: TGTGCCAGCTCACCCGTGATAGACGGATACACTGAAGCTTTCTTT

j_call: TRBJ2-7
clone_size: few
v_call: TRBV6-5
d_call: TRBD2
cdr3_aa: CASSYGTSGTYEQYF
cdr3_nt: TGTGCCAGCAGTTATGGGACTAGCGGGACGTACGAGCAGTACTTC